This TCR beta chain was recorded in a study of persistence of HIV-infected CD4 T cells. About the research overall: Median time on suppressive ART was over seven years.

Overlapping HIV-1 Gag 15-mer peptides at approximately 1 ug per peptide per mL were used. Responding CD4+ T cells were sorted by upregulation of both CD40 ligand and CD69. CD8+ T cells were removed from PBMCs prior to stimulation. The CDR3 is 14 amino acids. V was shortened by 1 base and J by 4 bases, with 11 bases between the two germline ends. CDR1 is SGHDT and CDR2 is YYEEEE in the germline V gene. With regard to this clone: The antigen is unknown.

The libraries were made with immunoSEQ version 4 in survey mode. Only in-frame clones appear in the TCRdb table, and some are missing; sequencing was by immunoSEQ multiplex PCR. The sample comprises about 32,000 clones, approximately 66% of which are singletons, and 1.4% rests with the top ten. The sequencing used CD4+ T cells sorted from PBMCs after approximately 19-hour stimulation, collected from a patient who received antiretroviral therapy. The source is an adult man with HIV who was CMV-seropositive. The V gene is TRBV5-6, the J gene TRBJ1-2, with D tentatively TRBD1 (5 bases). The CDR3: CASSLPGPFYGYTF. The CDR3 region has the DNA TGTGCCAGCAGCTTGCCAGGGCCCTTCTATGGCTACACCTTC.